Listed here is a single T cell receptor beta chain. As yet, its antigen is unknown. Assay used: immunoSEQ multiplex PCR; TCRdb lists only in-frame clones, some missing. The top ten clones hold about 0.45% of a sample with roughly 1.5 million clones, nearly 99% of them seen once. These data belong to a study of shared clonotypes between healthy human individuals. Study outcomes and limitations: Clonotypes shared by all four sorted-subset donors had higher generation probabilities than non-shared clonotypes.

It was into CD45RA+ naive and CD45RA-negative memory subsets that the CD4+ cells were split. Trimming removed 4 bases from V and 7 bases from J; junction bases left unmatched: 16. The V gene's germline CDR1 is SGHKS and CDR2 YYEKEE (reference sequence). The CDR3 length is 17 residues. Sequencing input: naive CD4+ T cells sorted from blood. The subset here: CD45RA+ positively selected. This rearrangement joins TRBV5-5 to TRBJ1-5, with TRBD1 identical over 8 bases. This TCR was sampled from a man aged 30-40 years in good health. The CDR3 reads CASSPRTGTLRGQPQHF. CDR3 nucleotides: TGTGCCAGCAGCCCACGGACAGGGACCCTCAGGGGCCAGCCCCAGCATTTT.